The 12 T cell receptor beta chains in this list originate from one sample, sequenced in a study of blood T cells in healthy people across ages. PCR was performed a second time for about 7 to 11 cycles using a sample-barcoded 5' primer and a J-beta primer mix. TCRdb re-called the 5' RACE reads with MiXCR, one entry per CDR3 protein. The sample comprises roughly 1,300,000 distinct CDR3 sequences, 45% to 70% of which are singletons, and over 5.5% rests with the top ten. The source material was blood. Receptor source: a man between 18 and 29 years old in good health.

The chain employs TRBV13 and TRBJ1-1, with D maybe TRBD1 (5 bases). Germline V gives CDR1 PRHDT, CDR2 FYEKMQ (reference sequence). This CDR3 has 12 amino acids. Trimming took 1 base from V and 8 from J, leaving 8 bases between them. The CDR3 DNA is TGTGCCAGCAGCTTAGAGGGGAAGGAAGCTTTCTTT. It codes for CASSLEGKEAFF.

This clonotype was seen once. The chain employs TRBV12-3 or TRBV12-4 and TRBJ2-2; no firm D call. The CDR3 has 13 amino acids. Trimming pared 7 bases from V and 5 bases from J, leaving 11 bases between. CDR3 in DNA: TGTGCCAGCACCCCCTGGGAAACCGGGGAGCTGTTTTTT. Translating gives CASTPWETGELFF.

This clonotype is a singleton in its sample. The chain is built from TRBV7-9 and TRBJ1-1; D not certain. The CDR3 has 12 residues. In germline, CDR1 is SEHNR, CDR2 FQNEAQ (reference sequence). V was cut by 1 base and J by 3 bases, with 3 bases left in between. The CDR3 protein is CASSLVHTEAFF. CDR3 coding DNA: TGTGCCAGCAGCTTAGTCCACACTGAAGCTTTCTTT.

This CDR3 reads CASSIKREPPEAFF. The CDR3 nucleotides are TGTGCCAGTAGTATCAAGAGGGAGCCACCTGAAGCTTTCTTT. The chain employs TRBV19 and TRBJ1-1; no firm D call. The V and J ends lost 3 bases and 6 bases respectively, with 14 bases between them. This CDR3 is 14 amino acids long. Germline V gene sequence: CDR1 LNHDA, CDR2 SQIVND (reference sequence).

The chain joins TRBV7-2 to TRBJ2-7; possibly TRBD1 or TRBD2 for D (5 bases each). The better agreement between TRBJ2-5 and the DNA end casts doubt on the J call. Per germline, CDR1 SGHTA and CDR2 FQGNSA. The CDR3 is 12 amino acids. The CDR3 DNA is TGTGCCAGCGGGACCCGCAGGGAGACCCAGTACTTC. Translation gives CASGTRRETQYF.

This clonotype appeared a few times. CDR3 protein: CAISELSDTQYF. CDR3 DNA: TGTGCCATCAGTGAGCTATCAGATACGCAGTATTTT. This sequence joins TRBV10-3 and TRBJ2-3; D is undetermined. The CDR3 totals 12 residues. V dropped 2 bases and J dropped 4 bases, with 4 bases sitting between them. Germline CDR1 ENHRY, CDR2 SYGVKD.

Turning to this clonotype: The junction differs from germline at one of its ends, possibly a read error. The V call is TRBV6-5, the J call TRBJ2-5; TRBD1 agrees at 9 bases. CDR3 length equals 15 residues. Germline values: CDR1 MNHEY, CDR2 SVGAGI. As DNA, the CDR3 is TGTGCCAGCAGTTACGGGACAGGACAGGGGACAGTGTTCCACTTC. Translated: CASSYGTGQGTVFHF.

J is TRBJ2-5 and V is TRBV9; tentatively, D is TRBD2 (5 bases). The CDR3 is 14 residues long. Germline values: CDR1 SGDLS, CDR2 YYNGEE. Trimming cost V 0 bases and J 1 base, with 7 bases left between them. Here the CDR3 DNA reads TGTGCCAGCAGCGTAGGAGGGATCCAAGAGACCCAGTACTTC. Its protein is CASSVGGIQETQYF.

The chain has TRBV6-2 or TRBV6-3 and TRBJ1-5, with D tentatively TRBD1 (5 bases). CDR1 is MNHEY and CDR2 is SVGEGT in the germline V gene. The CDR3 runs to 16 residues. With 0 bases removed from V and 0 bases from J, the gap between germline ends came to 9 bases. CDR3 sequence: CASSYSGAPSNQPQHF. The CDR3 DNA is TGTGCCAGCAGTTACTCAGGGGCCCCTAGCAATCAGCCCCAGCATTTT.

V gene TRBV11-2 combines with J gene TRBJ2-7, with 8 bases identical to TRBD2. This CDR3 is 15 amino acids long. After removal of 3 bases from V and 3 bases from J, the junction contained 7 bases not matched to a gene. Germline CDR1 reads SGHAT; CDR2 reads FQNNGV. In DNA, the CDR3 is TGTGCCAGCAGCTTCTATACTAGCGGCTTCTACGAGCAGTACTTC. Residues: CASSFYTSGFYEQYF.

A few counts support this clonotype. The V gene is TRBV6-6, the J gene TRBJ2-7, with TRBD2 identical over 9 bases. CDR1 and CDR2 (germline): MNHNY, SVGAGI (reference sequence). CDR3 length: 16 amino acids. Losses at the gene ends were 4 bases for V and 3 bases for J; bases not matched to a gene: 10. The CDR3 sequence is CASSSPERGANYEQYF. CDR3 in DNA: TGTGCCAGCAGTTCGCCCGAGCGGGGGGCCAACTACGAGCAGTACTTC.

The chain couples TRBV7-2 to TRBJ2-1; maybe TRBD2 (6 bases). Matching the DNA end better, TRBJ2-7 makes the J call doubtful. CDR3 length: 16 amino acids. Germline V CDR1 and CDR2: SGHTA, FQGNSA. CDR3 sequence reads: CASSLAARTTYNEQYF. CDR3 DNA sequence: TGTGCCAGCAGCTTAGCGGCTCGGACTACATACAATGAGCAGTACTTC.